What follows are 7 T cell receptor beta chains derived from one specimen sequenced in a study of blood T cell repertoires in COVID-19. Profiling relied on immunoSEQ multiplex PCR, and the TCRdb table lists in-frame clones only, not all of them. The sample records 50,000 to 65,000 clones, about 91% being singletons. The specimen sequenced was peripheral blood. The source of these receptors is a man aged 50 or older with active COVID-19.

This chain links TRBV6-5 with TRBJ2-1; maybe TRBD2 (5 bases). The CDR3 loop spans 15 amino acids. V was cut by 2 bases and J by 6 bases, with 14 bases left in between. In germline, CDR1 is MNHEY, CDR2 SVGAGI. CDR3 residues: CASSYRVQLGNEQFF. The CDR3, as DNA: TGTGCCAGCAGTTACCGGGTACAACTAGGCAATGAGCAGTTCTTC.

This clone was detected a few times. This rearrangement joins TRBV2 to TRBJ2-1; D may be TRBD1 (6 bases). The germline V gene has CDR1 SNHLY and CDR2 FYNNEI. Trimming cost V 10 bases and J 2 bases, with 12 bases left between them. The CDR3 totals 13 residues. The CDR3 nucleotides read TGTGCCACAACAGGGTATCCCTACAATGAGCAGTTCTTC. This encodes CATTGYPYNEQFF.

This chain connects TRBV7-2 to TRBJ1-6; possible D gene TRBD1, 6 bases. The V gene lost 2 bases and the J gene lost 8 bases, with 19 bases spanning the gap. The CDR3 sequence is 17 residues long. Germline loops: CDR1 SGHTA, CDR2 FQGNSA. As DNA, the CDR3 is TGTGCCAGCAGCTTATCGGGCCTAGGGGGATTGGATTCACCCCTCCACTTT. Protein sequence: CASSLSGLGGLDSPLHF. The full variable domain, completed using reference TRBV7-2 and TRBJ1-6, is GAGVSQSPSNKVTEKGKDVELRCDPISGHTALYWYRQSLGQGLEFLIYFQGNSAPDKSGLPSDRFSAERTGGSVSTLTIQRTQQEDSAVYLCASSLSGLGGLDSPLHFGNGTRLTVT.

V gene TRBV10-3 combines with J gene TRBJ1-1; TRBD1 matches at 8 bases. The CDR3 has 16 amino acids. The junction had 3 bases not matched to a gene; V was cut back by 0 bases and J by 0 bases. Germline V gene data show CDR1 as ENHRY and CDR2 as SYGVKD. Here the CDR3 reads CAISESNRGVNTEAFF. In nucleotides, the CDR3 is TGTGCCATCAGTGAGTCAAACAGGGGGGTGAACACTGAAGCTTTCTTT.

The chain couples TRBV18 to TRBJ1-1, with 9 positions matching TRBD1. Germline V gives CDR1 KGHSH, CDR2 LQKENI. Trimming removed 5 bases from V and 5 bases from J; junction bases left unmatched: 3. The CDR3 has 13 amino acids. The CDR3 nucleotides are TGTGCCAGCTCAGGGGACAGGGCAACTGAAGCTTTCTTT. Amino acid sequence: CASSGDRATEAFF.

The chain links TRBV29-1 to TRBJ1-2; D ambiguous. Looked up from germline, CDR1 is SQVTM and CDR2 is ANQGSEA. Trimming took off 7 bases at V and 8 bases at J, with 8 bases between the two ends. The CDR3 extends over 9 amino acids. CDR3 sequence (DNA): TGCAGCGCCGCTGAGGGCTACACCTTC. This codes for CSAAEGYTF.

In DNA, the CDR3 is TGTGCCAGCAGTTCCGGAGGATCAGGGGGTGAGCAGTTCTTC. Amino acids: CASSSGGSGGEQFF. The chain is built from TRBV7-9 and TRBJ2-1, with TRBD1 matching over 7 bases. The CDR3 loop spans 14 amino acids. From germline, CDR1 is SEHNR and CDR2 FQNEAQ (reference sequence). V was pared by 6 bases and J by 9 bases, with 11 bases of the junction left unmatched.